These 25 T cell receptor beta chains were all obtained from the same sample, sequenced in a study of blood T cell repertoires in COVID-19. This table comes from immunoSEQ multiplex PCR, and its TCRdb copy is limited to in-frame clones, with some not included. The sample contains nearly 400,000 clones, around 92% of which appear only once. Input material: PBMCs or T cells enriched from blood (not recorded which). All receptors derive from a woman aged 25 to 39 who had recovered from COVID-19.

The V call is TRBV18, the J call TRBJ2-1; TRBD2 agrees at 11 bases. Germline V lookup: CDR1 KGHSH, CDR2 LQKENI. The length of the CDR3 is 15 residues. Trimming cost V 3 bases and J 10 bases; bases outside gene matches: 8. CDR3 in amino acids: CASSPLAGGPEEQFF. The CDR3 nucleotides read TGTGCCAGCTCACCCTTAGCGGGGGGGCCGGAGGAGCAGTTCTTC.

The chain joins TRBV6-2 or TRBV6-3 to TRBJ2-2; possible D gene TRBD1, 6 bases. In germline, CDR1 is MNHEY, CDR2 SVGEGT. V was shortened by 5 bases and J by 0 bases, with 10 bases between the two germline ends. This CDR3 has 15 residues. The CDR3 region has the DNA TGTGCCAGCAGTCCCGGACAGACGAACACCGGGGAGCTGTTTTTT. Protein: CASSPGQTNTGELFF.

The chain is built from TRBV11-2 and TRBJ1-3; TRBD1 matches 8 bases. V lost 9 bases to trimming and J lost 4 bases; unmatched junction nucleotides: 5. The CDR3 is 13 amino acids. Germline V gene data show CDR1 as SGHAT and CDR2 as FQNNGV. DNA for the CDR3: TGTGCCAGTGCCAGGGGGCCCGGAAACACCATATATTTT. Translation: CASARGPGNTIYF.

The genes are TRBV15 and TRBJ2-5; D is perhaps TRBD1 (5 bases). The V end was cut by 1 base, the J end by 5 bases, with 11 bases between. Germline CDR1 LNHNV, CDR2 YYDKDF (reference sequence). There are 14 residues in the CDR3. CDR3 DNA sequence: TGTGCCACCAGCAGAGCCGACAGACGGGAGACCCAGTACTTC. Its translation is CATSRADRRETQYF. The full variable domain, its missing parts supplied by reference TRBV15 and TRBJ2-5, is DAMVIQNPRYQVTQFGKPVTLSCSQTLNHNVMYWYQQKSSQAPKLLFHYYDKDFNNEADTPDNFQSRRPNTSFCFLDIRSPGLGDTAMYLCATSRADRRETQYFGPGTRLLVL.

In this sample, this clone turned up a few times. This chain uses TRBV30 with TRBJ1-2; 7 nucleotides match TRBD1. CDR3 length: 12 amino acids. Germline assignment: CDR1 GTSNPN and CDR2 SVGIG (reference sequence). The V segment lost 8 bases and the J segment 4 bases; nucleotides outside the gene matches: 7. The CDR3 DNA reads TGTGCCGCTGGACAGGTGTCCTATGGCTACACCTTC. Amino acid sequence: CAAGQVSYGYTF.

This clone appeared once. V gene TRBV5-4 combines with J gene TRBJ2-5; 10 nucleotides align to TRBD2. The CDR3 spans 13 residues. Looked up from germline, CDR1 is SGHNT and CDR2 is YYREEE (reference sequence). After removal of 9 bases from V and 5 bases from J, the junction contained 7 bases not matched to a gene. As DNA, the CDR3 is TGTGCCACCTCGGGACTAGCGACTGAGACCCAGTACTTC. It specifies CATSGLATETQYF.

The CDR3 region is CASSPGRINQPQHF. Here the CDR3 DNA reads TGTGCCAGCTCACCGGGCAGAATCAATCAGCCCCAGCATTTT. This chain connects TRBV18 to TRBJ1-5; the D is unclear. The length of the CDR3 is 14 residues. The germline V gene has CDR1 KGHSH and CDR2 LQKENI. V was trimmed by 3 bases and J by 3 bases, leaving 9 bases between them.

V is TRBV4-1 and J is TRBJ2-1; TRBD2 matches at 9 bases. Germline CDR1 and CDR2: MGHRA and YSYEKL. V lost 0 bases, J lost 3 bases, and 3 bases stayed unmatched. The CDR3 totals 16 residues. The DNA of the CDR3 is TGCGCCAGCAGCCAAGATAGCGGGGGCTACTACAATGAGCAGTTCTTC. It is translated as CASSQDSGGYYNEQFF.

The chain is built from TRBV2 and TRBJ2-6, with D perhaps TRBD1 (6 bases). Germline V gene sequence: CDR1 SNHLY, CDR2 FYNNEI. Trimming cost V 6 bases and J 2 bases, with 14 bases left between them. This CDR3 has 16 amino acids. CDR3 sequence: CASSRLTGTGANVLTF. The DNA for the CDR3 is TGTGCCAGCAGCCGTTTAACAGGGACTGGGGCCAACGTCCTGACTTTC.

This clone has only a few counts. The chain couples TRBV3-1 (or the pseudogene TRBV3-2) to TRBJ1-2; D not resolved. The CDR3 length is 10 residues. Trimming removed 9 bases from V and 7 bases from J, with 9 bases in between. In germline, CDR1 is LGHDT, CDR2 YNNKEL (reference sequence). The CDR3 here is CASSEIGYTF. The CDR3 region has the DNA TGTGCCAGTTCGGAGATTGGCTACACCTTC.

The DNA of the CDR3 is TGTGCCAGCAGCTTTATTTGGGAGGGGAACACTGAAGCTTTCTTT. Residues: CASSFIWEGNTEAFF. This chain joins TRBV7-2 and TRBJ1-1; D unresolved. V was shortened by 3 bases and J by 1 base, with 12 bases between the two germline ends. Germline loops: CDR1 SGHTA, CDR2 FQGNSA. CDR3 length: 15 amino acids.

This clone has a single count. This rearrangement joins TRBV19 to TRBJ1-2, with 8 bases lining up with TRBD1. Germline-derived CDR1 and CDR2 are LNHDA and SQIVND (reference sequence). The CDR3 is 14 residues long. Trimming removed 2 bases from V and 6 bases from J; junction bases left unmatched: 5. This chain's CDR3 is CASSIPDRVHGYTF. Here the CDR3 DNA reads TGTGCCAGTAGTATACCGGACAGGGTTCATGGCTACACCTTC.

The chain links TRBV24-1 to TRBJ1-2; D remains unclear. From germline, CDR1 is KGHDR and CDR2 SFDVKD. This CDR3 has 15 amino acids. The V gene lost 2 bases and the J gene lost 0 bases, with 9 bases spanning the gap. As DNA, the CDR3 is TGTGCCACCAGTGATTCCAGGCGCTCTAACTATGGCTACACCTTC. Its translation: CATSDSRRSNYGYTF.

The chain links TRBV11-1 to TRBJ1-1; unclear D gene. Trimming pared 1 base from V and 3 bases from J, leaving 15 bases between. Germline assignment: CDR1 SGHAT and CDR2 FQDESV (reference sequence). The CDR3 is 16 amino acids. CDR3 DNA sequence: TGTGCCAGCAGCTTAGGGTCGCGGACGGGGTACACTGAAGCTTTCTTT. It codes for CASSLGSRTGYTEAFF.

J is TRBJ2-7 and V is TRBV7-2; 8 bases fit TRBD1. Germline V gene lookup returns CDR1 SGHTA and CDR2 FQGNSA. The J segment lost 4 bases and the V segment lost 2 bases, leaving 7 bases of the junction unmatched. This CDR3 is 15 amino acids long. CDR3 in amino acids: CASSLLDRDFYEQYF. Here the CDR3 DNA reads TGTGCCAGCAGCTTATTGGACAGGGATTTTTACGAGCAGTACTTC. Together with reference TRBV7-2 and TRBJ2-7, the CDR3 gives the full variable domain: GAGVSQSPSNKVTEKGKDVELRCDPISGHTALYWYRQSLGQGLEFLIYFQGNSAPDKSGLPSDRFSAERTGGSVSTLTIQRTQQEDSAVYLCASSLLDRDFYEQYFGPGTRLTVT.

The gene calls are TRBV27 and TRBJ1-3; the D is unclear. CDR1 and CDR2 (germline): MNHEY, SMNVEV (reference sequence). Trimming took 1 base from V and 4 from J, leaving 5 bases between them. CDR3 length: 13 amino acids. CDR3 in DNA: TGTGCCAGCAGTTTATGGCCGGGAAACACCATATATTTT. This sequence encodes CASSLWPGNTIYF.

V usage is TRBV28 and J usage is TRBJ2-7; D gene uncertain. Germline V CDR1 and CDR2: MDHEN, SYDVKM. The CDR3 covers 14 residues. Trimming shortened V by 1 base and J by 4 bases, and 11 bases separated the two germline ends. The CDR3 loop is CASSLSGRGYEQYF. The CDR3 coding sequence is TGTGCCAGCAGTTTATCTGGGCGTGGATACGAGCAGTACTTC.

The chain is built from TRBV27 and TRBJ2-3; perhaps TRBD1 as D (5 bases). The CDR3 is 15 amino acids. Germline CDR1 is MNHEY and CDR2 is SMNVEV (reference sequence). Deletions cut 2 bases from V and 1 base from J, with 10 bases between. As DNA, the CDR3 is TGTGCCAGCAGTTTAAGGGGTGAACGCACAGATACGCAGTATTTT. Translating gives CASSLRGERTDTQYF.

This chain uses TRBV7-2 with TRBJ2-7; 8 nucleotides align to TRBD2. After removal of 1 base from V and 6 bases from J, the junction contained 5 bases not matched to a gene. The CDR3 is made up of 14 amino acids. Germline V gene sequence: CDR1 SGHTA, CDR2 FQGNSA. The CDR3 DNA is TGTGCCAGCAGCTTAGAAGCGGGGGCTGGCGAGCAGTACTTC. It codes for CASSLEAGAGEQYF.

The V and J genes are TRBV10-3 and TRBJ2-2, with 8 bases aligning to TRBD2. V was pared by 3 bases and J by 5 bases, with 5 bases of the junction left unmatched. Germline-derived CDR1 and CDR2 are ENHRY and SYGVKD. This CDR3 has 15 residues. CDR3 loop: CAISDLLAGTGELFF. CDR3 DNA sequence: TGTGCCATCAGTGACCTCCTAGCGGGTACCGGGGAGCTGTTTTTT.

The V gene is TRBV19, the J gene TRBJ2-3; 8 positions agree with TRBD2. The CDR3 covers 17 residues. V gave up 2 bases and J gave up 1 base; unmatched junction bases: 8. Germline loops: CDR1 LNHDA, CDR2 SQIVND (reference sequence). CDR3: CASSIKGLGIGTDTQYF. CDR3 DNA sequence: TGTGCCAGTAGTATAAAGGGACTAGGGATAGGCACAGATACGCAGTATTTT. The entire variable domain, with the rest obtained from reference TRBV19 and TRBJ2-3, is as follows: DGGITQSPKYLFRKEGQNVTLSCEQNLNHDAMYWYRQDPGQGLRLIYYSQIVNDFQKGDIAEGYSVSREKKESFPLTVTSAQKNPTAFYLCASSIKGLGIGTDTQYFGPGTRLTVL.

CDR3 sequence: CASSPQGVNYGYTF. In nucleotides, the CDR3 is TGTGCCAGCAGTCCACAGGGTGTTAACTATGGCTACACCTTC. The chain employs TRBV3-1 (or the pseudogene TRBV3-2) and TRBJ1-2, with a tentative D call TRBD1 (6 bases). Germline lookup yields CDR1 LGHDT and CDR2 YNNKEL (reference sequence). The CDR3 totals 14 residues. Trimming removed 6 bases from V and 1 base from J, with 12 bases in between.

V usage is TRBV9 and J usage is TRBJ2-7; 11 bases align to TRBD2. CDR1 is SGDLS and CDR2 is YYNGEE in the germline V gene. This CDR3 comprises 17 residues. With 3 bases clipped from V and 5 bases from J, the junction kept 13 bases outside the gene matches. CDR3 amino acids: CASSEGSGRAKLDEQYF. CDR3 in DNA: TGTGCCAGCAGCGAGGGTAGCGGGAGGGCCAAGTTAGACGAGCAGTACTTC.

The chain joins TRBV4-2 to TRBJ2-7; D remains ambiguous. There are 13 residues in the CDR3. The germline gives CDR1 LGHNA, CDR2 YNFKEQ. V shed 0 bases and J shed 5 bases, with 8 bases lying between them. This chain's CDR3 is CASSQDDTNEQYF. DNA for the CDR3: TGTGCCAGCAGCCAAGATGACACCAACGAGCAGTACTTC.

The chain links TRBV4-1 to TRBJ2-5; the D gene is possibly TRBD1 (6 bases). Trimming took off 0 bases at V and 7 bases at J, with 15 bases between the two ends. CDR1 and CDR2 from the germline V gene are MGHRA and YSYEKL. This CDR3 contains 15 residues. The CDR3 DNA sequence: TGCGCCAGCAGCCAAGATCTGGACAGAGCCAGGACCCAGTACTTC. Translating it yields CASSQDLDRARTQYF.